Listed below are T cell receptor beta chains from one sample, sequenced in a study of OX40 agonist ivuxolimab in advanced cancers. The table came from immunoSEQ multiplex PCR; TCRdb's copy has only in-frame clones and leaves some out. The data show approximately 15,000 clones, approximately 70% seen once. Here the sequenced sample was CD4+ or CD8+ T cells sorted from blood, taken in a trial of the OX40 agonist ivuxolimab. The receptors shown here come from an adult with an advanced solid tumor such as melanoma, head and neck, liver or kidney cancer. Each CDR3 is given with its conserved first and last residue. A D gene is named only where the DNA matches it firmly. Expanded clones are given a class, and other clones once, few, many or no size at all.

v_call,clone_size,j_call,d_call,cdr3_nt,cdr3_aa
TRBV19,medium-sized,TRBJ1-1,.,TGTGCCAGTACTTTTAGTGCCCTCGGGGACAACACTGAAGCTTTCTTT,CASTFSALGDNTEAFF
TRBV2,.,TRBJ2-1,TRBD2,TGTGCCAGCAGTGAACTAGCGGGACAAATTGCCCCCTACAATGAGCAGTTCTTC,CASSELAGQIAPYNEQFF
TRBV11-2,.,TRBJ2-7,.,TGTGCCAGCAGCCCTTCACTAGGCGACTACGAGCAGTACTTC,CASSPSLGDYEQYF
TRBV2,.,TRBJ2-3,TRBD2,TGTGCCAGCACCCGACTAGCGTTTAGCACAGATACGCAGTATTTT,CASTRLAFSTDTQYF
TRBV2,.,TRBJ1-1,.,TGTGCCAGCAGTGAATGGGGGGCTGAAGCTTTCTTT,CASSEWGAEAFF
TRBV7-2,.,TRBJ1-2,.,TGTGCCAGCGGCTTAGACACAGGGTCATACTATGGCTACACCTTC,CASGLDTGSYYGYTF
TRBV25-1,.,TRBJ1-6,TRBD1,TGTGCCAGCAGCCCCTCAGGGGGCTCACGGTCACCCCTCCACTTT,CASSPSGGSRSPLHF
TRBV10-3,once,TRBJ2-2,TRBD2,TGTGCCATCAGCCAAACCATAGAAAGACTAGCGGGAGGGGATACGAACACCGGGGAGCTGTTTTTT,CAISQTIERLAGGDTNTGELFF
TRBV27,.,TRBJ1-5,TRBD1,TGTGCCAGCAGTTCCGGACAGGGGGCACAGCCCCAGCATTTT,CASSSGQGAQPQHF
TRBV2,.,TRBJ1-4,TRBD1,TGTGCCAGCAGTGAATCAGGGGGGTATTTGGAAAAACTGTTTTTT,CASSESGGYLEKLFF
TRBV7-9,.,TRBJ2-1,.,TGTGCCAGCAGCTTCGGGGGCTCCTACAATGAGCAGTTCTTC,CASSFGGSYNEQFF
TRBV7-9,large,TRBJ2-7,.,TGTGCCAGCAGCCAAACAGGGAGAACCTACGAGCAGTACTTC,CASSQTGRTYEQYF
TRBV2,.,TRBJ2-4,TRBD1,TGTGCCAGCAGAAATCAGGGGGATCTCATTCAGTACTTC,CASRNQGDLIQYF
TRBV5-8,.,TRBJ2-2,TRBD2,TGTGCCAGCAGCTCCCAAGGGACTAGCGGGAACACCGGGGAGCTGTTTTTT,CASSSQGTSGNTGELFF
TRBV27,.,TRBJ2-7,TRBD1,TGTGCCAGCAGGGACAGGCTAAACTACGAGCAGTACTTC,CASRDRLNYEQYF
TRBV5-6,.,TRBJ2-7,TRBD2,TGTGCCAGCAGCCCGGGACTAGCGGGAGGGACCTACGAGCAGTACTTC,CASSPGLAGGTYEQYF
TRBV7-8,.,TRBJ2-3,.,TGTGCCAGCAGCGGTGAAGGCACAGATACGCAGTATTTT,CASSGEGTDTQYF
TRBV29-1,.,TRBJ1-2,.,TGCAGCGTTGAAGATCCGGGTCGGAACTATGGCTACACCTTC,CSVEDPGRNYGYTF
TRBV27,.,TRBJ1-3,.,TGTGCCAGCAGTGAGCTTACGGGGGGTCTTGGAAACACCATATATTTT,CASSELTGGLGNTIYF
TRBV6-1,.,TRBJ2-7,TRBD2,TGTGCCAGCAGTGAAGCGGTTAGCGGGAGGTCTTTCTACGAGCAGTACTTC,CASSEAVSGRSFYEQYF
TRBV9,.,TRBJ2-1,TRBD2,TGTGCCAGCAGCGTAGAGGGACTAGACGATGAGCAGTTCTTC,CASSVEGLDDEQFF
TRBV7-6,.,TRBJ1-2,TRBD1,TGTGCCAGCAGCTTAGAAGTAGGACAGGACTATGGCTACACCTTC,CASSLEVGQDYGYTF
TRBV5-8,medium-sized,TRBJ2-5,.,TGTGCCAGCAACATGGTGGGCGGGGAGACCCAGTACTTC,CASNMVGGETQYF
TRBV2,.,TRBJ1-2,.,TGTGCCAGCAGTGGCGCAGGGGTCAACTATGGCTACACCTTC,CASSGAGVNYGYTF
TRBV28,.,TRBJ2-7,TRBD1,TGTGCCAGCAGTCCCCGGACAGGGAGCTCCTACGAGCAGTACTTC,CASSPRTGSSYEQYF
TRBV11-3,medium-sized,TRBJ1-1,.,TGTGCCAGCAGCTTAATGAACAGCCTGAACACTGAAGCTTTCTTT,CASSLMNSLNTEAFF
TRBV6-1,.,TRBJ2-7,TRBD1,TGTGCCAGACCTAAAGGGACAGACTACGAGCAGTACTTC,CARPKGTDYEQYF
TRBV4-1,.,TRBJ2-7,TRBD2,TGCGCCAGCAGCCAAGGGGTCCAGCGGGACTACTACGAGCAGTACTTC,CASSQGVQRDYYEQYF
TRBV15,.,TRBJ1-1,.,TGTGCCACCCTCGGGAGTTTAGGTGAAGCTTTCTTT,CATLGSLGEAFF
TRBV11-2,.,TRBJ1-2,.,TGTGCCAGCAGCTTAACCGGGGGTGACTATGGCTACACCTTC,CASSLTGGDYGYTF
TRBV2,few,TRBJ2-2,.,TGTGCCAGCAGAGCTGACACCGGGGAGCTGTTTTTT,CASRADTGELFF
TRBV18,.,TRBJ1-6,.,TGTGCCAGCTCACCCCGAGAGGAGTGGAATTCACCCCTCCACTTT,CASSPREEWNSPLHF
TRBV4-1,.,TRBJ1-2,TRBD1,TGCGCCAGCAGCGGGCCAGGGCAGGGGGCTAACTATGGCTACACCTTC,CASSGPGQGANYGYTF
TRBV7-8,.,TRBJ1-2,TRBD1,TGTGCCAGCAGCTCGACAGGGGGCTACTATGGCTACACCTTC,CASSSTGGYYGYTF
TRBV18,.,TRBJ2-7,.,TGTGCCAGCTCTCCAGGACCGGGAGAAATACCCTACGAGCAGTACTTC,CASSPGPGEIPYEQYF
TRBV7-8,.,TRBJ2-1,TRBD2,TGTGCCAGCAGCCCGCTCCAGCGGGAGGGCCGGAATGAGCAGTTCTTC,CASSPLQREGRNEQFF
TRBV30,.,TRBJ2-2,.,TGTGCCTGGAGGGCCACTTACACCGGGGAGCTGTTTTTT,CAWRATYTGELFF
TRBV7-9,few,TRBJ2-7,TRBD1,TGTGCCAGCAGCTCGCCCGGGACAGGGTTCGAGCAGTACTTC,CASSSPGTGFEQYF
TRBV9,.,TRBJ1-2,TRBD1,TGTGCCAGCAGCGTAGCTTCAGGGGGCGGATATGGCTACACCTTC,CASSVASGGGYGYTF
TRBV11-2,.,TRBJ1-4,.,TGTGCCAGCAGATACGAGGCCAATGGAGGTGAAAAACTGTTTTTT,CASRYEANGGEKLFF
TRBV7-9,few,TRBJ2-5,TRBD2,TGTGCCAGCTACCAGCGGGGAAAACCAGGGGAGACCCAGTACTTC,CASYQRGKPGETQYF
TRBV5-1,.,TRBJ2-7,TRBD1,TGCGCCAGCAGCTCTGGGACAGGGAACTACGAGCAGTACTTC,CASSSGTGNYEQYF
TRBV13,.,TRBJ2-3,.,TGTGCCAGCAGCACGACCCCTGGATACGATACGCAGTATTTT,CASSTTPGYDTQYF
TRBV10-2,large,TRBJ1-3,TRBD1,TGCGCCAGCAGTGAAGGGGCAGGGGGCCGAAACACCATATATTTT,CASSEGAGGRNTIYF
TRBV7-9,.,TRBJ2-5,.,TGTGCCAGCAGCCCCCCGCGGGGCCAAGAGACCCAGTACTTC,CASSPPRGQETQYF